This T cell receptor beta chain comes out of a study of response to subunit inactivated influenza vaccine. TCRdb re-derived calls from the RT-PCR reads in MiXCR, one entry per CDR3 protein. This table has approximately 730,000 distinct CDR3 sequences, more than 11% appearing once. CDR1 and CDR2 from the germline V gene are MNHNS and SASEGT. The CDR3 sequence is 16 residues long. Trimming pared 5 bases from V and 2 bases from J, leaving 19 bases between. The material was PBMCs from blood, obtained around 15 days before vaccination. The V call is TRBV6-1, the J call TRBJ2-7, with D possibly being TRBD1 or TRBD2 (6 bases each). This receptor was obtained from a man in his fifties who received an inactivated influenza vaccine. CDR3 nucleotides: TGTGCCAGCAGTACGGGGGACACCTCATGGACCTACGAGCAGTACTTC. Amino acids: CASSTGDTSWTYEQYF.